The 12 T cell receptor beta chains given below trace back to one sample, sequenced in a study of T-cell memory formation after mild COVID-19. Via MiXCR, TCRdb re-called the 5' RACE reads, giving one row per CDR3 protein. The sample consists of approximately 210,000 distinct CDR3 sequences, 27% of them appearing once. Input material: PBMCs or a T cell subset sorted from them (not recorded which). The source of these receptors is an adult woman who had mild COVID-19 (a few samples of this study predate the infection). Cell type and time point are not known.

V usage is TRBV6-1 and J usage is TRBJ2-2; the match to TRBD1 covers 8 bases. V was clipped by 6 bases and J by 4 bases; unmatched bases: 7. Germline CDR1 is MNHNS and CDR2 is SASEGT. The CDR3 is 15 amino acids. The DNA of the CDR3 is TGTGCCAGCAGAGACCAGGGGGCTGCCACCGGGGAGCTGTTTTTT. This translates into CASRDQGAATGELFF.

The sample holds a few counts of this clonotype. V is TRBV18 and J is TRBJ2-1, with 8 positions matching TRBD1. CDR1 KGHSH and CDR2 LQKENI come from the germline V gene. The J segment lost 1 base and the V segment lost 1 base, leaving 3 bases of the junction unmatched. This CDR3 has 16 residues. The CDR3 loop reads CASSPRDRRSYNEQFF. The CDR3 bases are TGTGCCAGCTCACCACGGGACAGGAGATCCTACAATGAGCAGTTCTTC.

This clonotype came up a few times. This rearrangement joins TRBV7-8 to TRBJ1-2; D gene unclear. Trimming stripped 1 base from V and 3 bases from J, with 9 bases between. This CDR3 has 14 residues. Germline lookup yields CDR1 SGHVS and CDR2 FQNEAQ. CDR3 DNA: TGTGCCAGCAGCTTAGGGCGCAGCCACTATGGCTACACCTTC. As protein: CASSLGRSHYGYTF.

This clonotype was recorded a few times. The rearrangement uses TRBV28 and TRBJ2-7, with no clear D. This CDR3 has 11 amino acids. Germline loops: CDR1 MDHEN, CDR2 SYDVKM. V lost 4 bases and J lost 9, with 10 bases in between. Here the CDR3 DNA reads TGTGCCAGCAGTTCAGGCCCCCGGCAGTACTTC. It is translated as CASSSGPRQYF.

This clonotype was counted a few times. V usage is TRBV27 and J usage is TRBJ1-5; 9 bases line up with TRBD1. Germline CDR1 MNHEY, CDR2 SMNVEV (reference sequence). V lost 7 bases to trimming and J lost 4 bases; unmatched junction nucleotides: 5. The CDR3 covers 14 residues. Here the CDR3 reads CASTPGQGNQPQHF. The CDR3, as DNA: TGTGCCAGCACCCCCGGACAGGGGAATCAGCCCCAGCATTTT.

V usage is TRBV12-3 or TRBV12-4 and J usage is TRBJ2-7, with 10 bases matching TRBD1. CDR3 length: 15 amino acids. V lost 6 bases and J lost 3; bases outside the gene matches: 8. CDR3 in amino acids: CASSQIGTGDYEQYF. The DNA for the CDR3 is TGTGCCAGCAGCCAAATAGGGACAGGGGACTACGAGCAGTACTTC.

V usage is TRBV6-2 or TRBV6-3 and J usage is TRBJ2-3, with D possibly matching TRBD2 (6 bases). The V gene lost 7 bases and the J gene lost 0 bases, with 14 bases spanning the gap. Germline V gives CDR1 MNHEY, CDR2 SVGEGT. The CDR3 length is 15 residues. In nucleotides, the CDR3 is TGTGCCAGCACATCCGGGGGTCGTAGCACAGATACGCAGTATTTT. It specifies CASTSGGRSTDTQYF.

The V call is TRBV18, the J call TRBJ2-1; 8 nucleotides align to TRBD1. J gave up 4 bases and V 2 bases, and 10 bases lay outside the gene matches. In germline, CDR1 is KGHSH, CDR2 LQKENI. This CDR3 is built from 17 residues. CDR3 region: CASSPRPQGGLYNEQFF. The CDR3 DNA is TGTGCCAGCTCACCAAGGCCACAGGGGGGCCTGTACAATGAGCAGTTCTTC.

This chain links TRBV29-1 with TRBJ2-5, with D tentatively TRBD1 or TRBD2 (5 bases each). CDR1 is SQVTM and CDR2 is ANQGSEA in the germline V gene. CDR3 size: 11 residues. V lost 7 bases and J 4 bases, leaving 10 bases between the germline ends. As DNA, the CDR3 is TGCAGCGCGGGGACGGGAGAGACCCAGTACTTC. It is translated as CSAGTGETQYF.

The chain recombines TRBV4-1 with TRBJ2-7, with D perhaps TRBD1 (6 bases). The CDR3 contains 13 residues. Germline lookup yields CDR1 MGHRA and CDR2 YSYEKL. Trimming removed 5 bases from V and 3 bases from J, with 11 bases in between. CDR3 region: CASSEQQGYEQYF. The CDR3 DNA reads as TGCGCCAGCAGCGAGCAACAGGGCTACGAGCAGTACTTC.

There are a few counts of this clonotype. CDR3 DNA sequence: TGTGCCAGCAGACCTCGGGACAGGGGCTACGAGCAGTACTTC. Translated, it gives CASRPRDRGYEQYF. V gene TRBV6-6 combines with J gene TRBJ2-7; 10 positions agree with TRBD1. The V gene's germline CDR1 is MNHNY and CDR2 SVGAGI (reference sequence). The trim removed 6 bases at V and 3 bases at J, leaving 5 bases unmatched. There are 14 residues in the CDR3.

The rearrangement joins TRBV18 to TRBJ2-3; tentatively, D is TRBD1 (6 bases). Germline CDR1 reads KGHSH; CDR2 reads LQKENI. The ends were cut back, 0 bases at V and 12 bases at J, with 19 bases in the middle. The CDR3 loop spans 15 amino acids. CDR3 amino acids: CASSPPESGQRLQYF. CDR3 coding DNA: TGTGCCAGCTCACCACCGGAATCGGGACAAAGGTTACAGTATTTT.